A single sample is the source of the 31 T cell receptor beta chains below, sequenced in a study of blood T cell repertoires in COVID-19. Repertoires were generated with immunoSEQ multiplex PCR, while TCRdb's copy carries only in-frame clones and drops some. The table shows about 140,000 clones, with around 84% occurring only once. Sequencing input: peripheral blood. The receptor source for this set is a woman aged 60-75 years with acute or convalescent COVID-19.

This chain links TRBV6-5 with TRBJ1-5; 12 bases agree with TRBD1. Germline loops: CDR1 MNHEY, CDR2 SVGAGI. With V trimmed by 4 bases and J by 7 bases, 5 bases remained unmatched. This CDR3 region has 15 residues. DNA of the CDR3: TGTGCCAGCAGTTCCGGGACAGGGGGCCGGCAGCCCCAGCATTTT. Translation: CASSSGTGGRQPQHF.

The gene calls are TRBV7-6 and TRBJ1-4, with D possibly TRBD1 on 6 matching bases. Germline CDR1 SGHVS, CDR2 FNYEAQ. CDR3 length: 15 amino acids. Trimming pared 5 bases from V and 4 bases from J, leaving 14 bases between. This CDR3 reads CASSARDKNNEKLFF. The CDR3 DNA reads TGTGCCAGCAGCGCCCGGGACAAAAATAATGAAAAACTGTTTTTT.

This chain links TRBV11-3 with TRBJ2-1, with 7 bases lining up with TRBD2. CDR3 length equals 14 residues. V was pared by 2 bases and J by 8 bases, with 6 bases of the junction left unmatched. Germline assignment: CDR1 SGHNT and CDR2 YENEEA. The chain's CDR3 is CASSLRRGNDEQFF. The CDR3 bases are TGTGCCAGCAGCTTAAGGCGGGGGAACGATGAGCAGTTCTTC.

This clone appeared a single time. The chain employs TRBV5-4 and TRBJ2-3; D may be TRBD1 (6 bases). The CDR3 totals 16 residues. Trimming took 4 bases from V and 3 from J, leaving 18 bases between them. Germline CDR1 reads SGHNT; CDR2 reads YYREEE (reference sequence). The DNA of the CDR3 is TGTGCCAGCAGCAGTGACAGGCTCAGTAATACAGATACGCAGTATTTT. It codes for CASSSDRLSNTDTQYF.

The genes are TRBV5-4 and TRBJ1-2, with D possibly TRBD1 on 5 matching bases. CDR1 is SGHNT and CDR2 is YYREEE in the germline V gene (reference sequence). V lost 0 bases and J 3 bases, leaving 6 bases between the germline ends. There are 13 residues in the CDR3. The CDR3 nucleotides are TGTGCCAGCAGCTTGGCGGGGGACTATGGCTACACCTTC. It yields the protein CASSLAGDYGYTF. The full variable domain, in which reference TRBV5-4 and TRBJ1-2 provide the parts outside the CDR3, is ETGVTQSPTHLIKTRGQQVTLRCSSQSGHNTVSWYQQALGQGPQFIFQYYREEENGRGNFPPRFSGLQFPNYSSELNVNALELDDSALYLCASSLAGDYGYTFGSGTRLTVV.

The chain joins TRBV7-2 to TRBJ2-7, with TRBD2 as a possible D gene (6 bases). V was trimmed by 3 bases and J by 6 bases, leaving 12 bases between them. Germline CDR1 is SGHTA and CDR2 is FQGNSA. The CDR3 is 13 residues long. CDR3: CASSFGLNGEQYF. In DNA, the CDR3 is TGTGCCAGCAGCTTCGGACTAAACGGCGAGCAGTACTTC.

A word on this clone: The junction and the germline gene differ at one end; a read error may be behind it. The DNA for the CDR3 is TGCGCCCGCAGCTTGCGGCGGGGGGGCGGGGATACGCAGTATTTT. This codes for CARSLRRGGGDTQYF. This chain uses TRBV5-1 with TRBJ2-3; 9 nucleotides agree with TRBD2. CDR3 length: 15 amino acids. Per the germline V gene, CDR1 is SGHRS and CDR2 is YFSETQ.

The CDR3 reads CASSLDRGGYNEQFF. In DNA, the CDR3 is TGTGCCAGCAGCTTAGACAGGGGTGGTTACAATGAGCAGTTCTTC. The genes are TRBV7-2 and TRBJ2-1; 7 bases are a match to TRBD1. After removal of 1 base from V and 4 bases from J, the junction contained 4 bases not matched to a gene. The length of the CDR3 is 15 residues. Germline V gene lookup returns CDR1 SGHTA and CDR2 FQGNSA.

The chain is built from TRBV19 and TRBJ1-6, with D unclear. With 2 bases removed from V and 8 bases from J, the gap between germline ends came to 7 bases. Germline lookup yields CDR1 LNHDA and CDR2 SQIVND (reference sequence). The CDR3 runs 13 residues. Written as DNA, the CDR3 is TGTGCCAGTAGTATAATGGGAGATTCACCCCTCCACTTT. Amino acid sequence: CASSIMGDSPLHF.

Points on this clone: The same CDR3 arises from other DNA sequences in this sample as well. The chain links TRBV24-1 to TRBJ1-4; the match to TRBD1 covers 7 bases. Per germline, CDR1 KGHDR and CDR2 SFDVKD. Trimming removed 4 bases from V and 5 bases from J; junction bases left unmatched: 6. CDR3 length: 15 residues. The CDR3, as DNA: TGTGCCACCAGTGACCCGGGACAGCCAAATGAAAAACTGTTTTTT. It encodes CATSDPGQPNEKLFF.

The chain employs TRBV19 and TRBJ1-2; the D gene is possibly TRBD1 (6 bases). Trimming pared 7 bases from V and 3 bases from J, leaving 12 bases between. The CDR3 consists of 13 residues. CDR1 LNHDA and CDR2 SQIVND come from the germline V gene (reference sequence). CDR3 loop: CASMAGGHYGYTF. In nucleotides, the CDR3 is TGTGCCAGTATGGCCGGGGGGCACTATGGCTACACCTTC. Based on the CDR3 plus reference TRBV19 and TRBJ1-2, the full variable domain is DGGITQSPKYLFRKEGQNVTLSCEQNLNHDAMYWYRQDPGQGLRLIYYSQIVNDFQKGDIAEGYSVSREKKESFPLTVTSAQKNPTAFYLCASMAGGHYGYTFGSGTRLTVV.

The chain has TRBV30 and TRBJ2-6; 10 bases fit TRBD1. Per the germline V gene, CDR1 is GTSNPN and CDR2 is SVGIG (reference sequence). The CDR3 has 15 residues. Unmatched junction bases numbered 7, after V lost 4 bases and J lost 7 bases. DNA for the CDR3: TGTGCCTGGAAGACTGGACAGGGGGGTGCCAACGTCCTGACTTTC. This gives the protein CAWKTGQGGANVLTF.

This clone appeared a few times. The chain couples TRBV4-2 to TRBJ1-2; TRBD1 agrees at 8 bases. CDR3 size: 15 residues. After removal of 0 bases from V and 8 bases from J, the junction contained 8 bases not matched to a gene. Germline CDR1 reads LGHNA; CDR2 reads YNFKEQ. The chain's CDR3 is CASSQEAGGQGGYTF. CDR3 sequence (DNA): TGTGCCAGCAGCCAAGAGGCAGGGGGCCAGGGAGGCTACACCTTC.

The chain joins TRBV7-2 to TRBJ2-1; maybe TRBD1 (6 bases). V was trimmed by 6 bases and J by 0 bases, leaving 9 bases between them. Germline V lookup: CDR1 SGHTA, CDR2 FQGNSA. The CDR3 totals 14 residues. The CDR3 DNA sequence: TGTGCCAGCAGTAGACAGGACTCCTACAATGAGCAGTTCTTC. Protein: CASSRQDSYNEQFF.

The rearrangement links TRBV6-5 to TRBJ1-1; TRBD1 aligns across 7 bases. The CDR3 loop spans 11 amino acids. The trim removed 7 bases at V and 7 bases at J, leaving 3 bases unmatched. Germline CDR1 is MNHEY and CDR2 is SVGAGI. The CDR3 sequence: CASTRTGEAFF. In DNA, the CDR3 is TGTGCCAGCACTAGGACAGGTGAAGCTTTCTTT.

The J gene is TRBJ2-2, the V gene TRBV6-5; 10 positions agree with TRBD2. The trim removed 6 bases at V and 1 base at J, leaving 2 bases unmatched. Germline CDR1 and CDR2: MNHEY and SVGAGI. This CDR3 spans 15 amino acids. The CDR3 nucleotides read TGTGCCAGCAGCCGGACTAGCGGGAACACCGGGGAGCTGTTTTTT. Amino acid sequence: CASSRTSGNTGELFF.

The chain combines TRBV7-8 with TRBJ2-1; D uncertain. Germline CDR1 SGHVS, CDR2 FQNEAQ. The CDR3 sequence is 13 residues long. Trimming removed 1 base from V and 3 bases from J, with 4 bases in between. CDR3 coding DNA: TGTGCCAGCAGCTTAGTTAGCTACAATGAGCAGTTCTTC. Translated, it gives CASSLVSYNEQFF.

This clone is labeled medium-sized. J is TRBJ2-3 and V is TRBV4-2; no clear D gene. The V gene's germline CDR1 is LGHNA and CDR2 YNFKEQ. This CDR3 contains 16 residues. Trimming pared 0 bases from V and 3 bases from J, leaving 13 bases between. In DNA, the CDR3 is TGTGCCAGCAGCCAAGAAGCAGCTCCTAGAACAGATACGCAGTATTTT. This codes for CASSQEAAPRTDTQYF.

The CDR3 bases are TGTGCCAGCACCACGTGGGGGGACAGGGGTGATACCGGGGAGCTGTTTTTT. It codes for CASTTWGDRGDTGELFF. J is TRBJ2-2 and V is TRBV27; 10 bases line up with TRBD1. This CDR3 is 17 amino acids long. Germline CDR1 MNHEY, CDR2 SMNVEV (reference sequence). J lost 5 bases, V lost 7 bases, and 13 bases had no gene match.

The chain is built from TRBV7-9 and TRBJ1-3; D remains unclear. CDR3 size: 15 residues. The ends were cut back, 8 bases at V and 8 bases at J, with 22 bases in the middle. Germline CDR1 reads SEHNR; CDR2 reads FQNEAQ (reference sequence). CDR3 bases: TGTGCCAGCTTAACCGAGGGAGCCAGTGGGGACACCATATATTTT. Protein product: CASLTEGASGDTIYF. Based on the CDR3 plus reference TRBV7-9 and TRBJ1-3, the full variable domain is DTGVSQNPRHKITKRGQNVTFRCDPISEHNRLYWYRQTLGQGPEFLTYFQNEAQLEKSRLLSDRFSAERPKGSFSTLEIQRTEQGDSAMYLCASLTEGASGDTIYFGEGSWLTVV.

The V gene is TRBV7-9, the J gene TRBJ2-7; tentatively, D is TRBD1 (6 bases). Germline V CDR1 and CDR2: SEHNR, FQNEAQ (reference sequence). Trimming shortened V by 2 bases and J by 0 bases, and 8 bases separated the two germline ends. This CDR3 comprises 14 residues. This CDR3 reads CASSLSDSSYEQYF. The CDR3 DNA follows: TGTGCCAGCAGCTTATCGGACAGCTCCTACGAGCAGTACTTC.

V and J are TRBV5-1 and TRBJ2-3; 12 bases line up with TRBD2. V lost 6 bases and J lost 1; bases outside the gene matches: 3. In germline, CDR1 is SGHRS, CDR2 YFSETQ. The CDR3 sequence is 15 residues long. The CDR3 reads CASMRLAGGTDTQYF. CDR3 sequence (DNA): TGCGCCAGCATGAGACTAGCGGGGGGCACAGATACGCAGTATTTT.

The V gene is TRBV6-5, the J gene TRBJ2-5, with D maybe TRBD2 (5 bases). CDR3 length: 15 residues. V was clipped by 5 bases and J by 0 bases, with 13 bases between them. CDR1 MNHEY and CDR2 SVGAGI come from the germline V gene. The CDR3 DNA reads as TGTGCCAGCAGTCTCGGCCAAGCGGACCAAGAGACCCAGTACTTC. Its protein is CASSLGQADQETQYF.

The gene calls are TRBV6-2 or TRBV6-3 and TRBJ1-1; D is undetermined. The germline V gene encodes CDR1 MNHEY and CDR2 SVGEGT. The CDR3 loop spans 15 amino acids. V dropped 5 bases and J dropped 0 bases, with 13 bases sitting between them. The CDR3 DNA sequence: TGTGCCAGCAGTACTTCTAACCTGGTGAACACTGAAGCTTTCTTT. Amino acid sequence: CASSTSNLVNTEAFF.

This chain links TRBV3-1 (or the pseudogene TRBV3-2) with TRBJ1-5; 8 nucleotides match TRBD1. J lost 0 bases, V lost 0 bases, and 4 bases had no gene match. Per germline, CDR1 LGHDT and CDR2 YNNKEL (reference sequence). This CDR3 is built from 17 residues. CDR3 nucleotide sequence: TGTGCCAGCAGCCAAGAGGACAGGGTGAATAGCAATCAGCCCCAGCATTTT. As protein: CASSQEDRVNSNQPQHF.

The genes are TRBV5-6 and TRBJ2-5; 13 bases match TRBD2. V was clipped by 0 bases and J by 5 bases; unmatched bases: 4. Germline values: CDR1 SGHDT, CDR2 YYEEEE. This CDR3 is built from 16 residues. CDR3 amino acids: CASSLAGTSGVETQYF. The CDR3 nucleotides read TGTGCCAGCAGCTTGGCCGGGACTAGCGGGGTTGAGACCCAGTACTTC.

This clone has a handful of counts. CDR3 in DNA: TGCGCCAGCAGCCAAGATTGGGCAGGGGGCGGAAATTCACCCCTCCACTTT. Residues: CASSQDWAGGGNSPLHF. The chain employs TRBV4-3 and TRBJ1-6; 8 bases align to TRBD1. The CDR3 runs 17 residues. The V gene's germline CDR1 is LGHNA and CDR2 YSLEER. J was trimmed by 7 bases and V by 0 bases; bases with no gene match: 8.

The chain is built from TRBV4-3 and TRBJ2-1, with unresolved D. Trimming cost V 0 bases and J 9 bases, with 12 bases left between them. The CDR3 totals 14 residues. CDR1 and CDR2 from the germline V gene are LGHNA and YSLEER. Here the CDR3 DNA reads TGCGCCAGCAGCCAAGAGTATTTCGCAGTTGAGCAGTTCTTC. Its translation is CASSQEYFAVEQFF.

This rearrangement joins TRBV11-3 to TRBJ1-1; D not resolved. Germline V gene sequence: CDR1 SGHNT, CDR2 YENEEA. This CDR3 region has 14 residues. The V end lost 5 bases, the J end lost 3 bases, and 13 bases lay between the germline ends. The CDR3 bases are TGTGCCAGCAGCCCCCACAGTTTTGACACTGAAGCTTTCTTT. This translates into CASSPHSFDTEAFF.

CDR3 amino acids: CASSIELSEETQYF. CDR3 coding DNA: TGTGCCAGTAGTATCGAACTATCGGAAGAGACCCAGTACTTC. The chain carries TRBV19 and TRBJ2-5; D not certain. The CDR3 runs 14 residues. CDR1 and CDR2 (germline): LNHDA, SQIVND (reference sequence). Trimming cost V 3 bases and J 3 bases, with 11 bases left between them.

The chain employs TRBV10-2 and TRBJ2-3; possible D gene TRBD1, 6 bases. CDR3 length: 13 residues. Trimming shortened V by 6 bases and J by 4 bases, and 11 bases separated the two germline ends. Germline V gene sequence: CDR1 WSHSY, CDR2 SAAADI. The CDR3 DNA is TGCGCCAGCAGCCCACAGGGTGCAGATACGCAGTATTTT. It is translated as CASSPQGADTQYF.